What follows are 30 T cell receptor beta chains derived from one specimen sequenced in a study of T cell responses to AZD1222 COVID-19 vaccine. Clones were read by immunoSEQ multiplex PCR, and TCRdb kept only the in-frame ones, dropping some. The table has 90,000 to 150,000 clones, about 85% seen once; the top ten hold around 6.2%. Source: peripheral blood, taken on day 0 of AZD1222 vaccination. Receptor source: an adult in good health.

This clone was seen just once. The V call is TRBV20-1, the J call TRBJ1-2, with 7 bases matching TRBD1. V trimming: 3 bases; J trimming: 2 bases; junction bases outside the gene matches: 3. Germline-derived CDR1 and CDR2 are DFQATT and SNEGSKA (reference sequence). The CDR3 runs 13 residues. The CDR3 nucleotides read TGCAGTGCTAGTGACAGGGCGAACTATGGCTACACCTTC. Protein: CSASDRANYGYTF.

This clone appeared many times. The V call is TRBV6-4, the J call TRBJ2-1, with D possibly being TRBD2 (7 bases). Germline V gene sequence: CDR1 MRHNA, CDR2 SNTAGT. CDR3 length: 15 amino acids. V lost 0 bases and J lost 9, with 15 bases in between. The CDR3 protein is CASSDSVSGGREQFF. The CDR3 region has the DNA TGTGCCAGCAGTGACTCGGTCTCGGGGGGCCGTGAGCAGTTCTTC.

The V gene is TRBV4-3, the J gene TRBJ2-3, with D uncertain. Trimming took off 4 bases at V and 2 bases at J, with 7 bases between the two ends. There are 13 residues in the CDR3. Germline assignment: CDR1 LGHNA and CDR2 YSLEER. Written as DNA, the CDR3 is TGCGCCAGCAGCCGTCAATACACAGATACGCAGTATTTT. Amino acids: CASSRQYTDTQYF.

This sequence joins TRBV24-1 and TRBJ2-7; no clear D. The V end was cut by 6 bases, the J end by 1 base, with 9 bases between. Germline CDR1 is KGHDR and CDR2 is SFDVKD. The CDR3 is 13 residues long. Here the CDR3 DNA reads TGTGCCACCAGTCAGTCAGGATCCTACGAGCAGTACTTC. Protein sequence: CATSQSGSYEQYF.

The chain employs TRBV7-9 and TRBJ1-5; D gene ambiguous. This CDR3 region has 13 residues. Germline V gene data show CDR1 as SEHNR and CDR2 as FQNEAQ (reference sequence). Trimming pared 3 bases from V and 7 bases from J, leaving 10 bases between. CDR3 sequence: CASSFSAGQPQHF. CDR3 in DNA: TGTGCCAGCAGCTTTTCGGCGGGGCAGCCCCAGCATTTT.

The chain joins TRBV28 to TRBJ1-6, with no clear D. The CDR3 is made up of 13 amino acids. CDR1 and CDR2 (germline): MDHEN, SYDVKM. Trimming stripped 7 bases from V and 11 bases from J, with 15 bases between. The CDR3 loop reads CASTGRLNPPLHF. The CDR3 bases are TGTGCCAGCACGGGCAGGCTTAACCCACCCCTCCACTTT.

This clone was observed a few times. This rearrangement joins TRBV5-8 to TRBJ1-1, with TRBD1 as a possible D gene (5 bases). Trimming took 2 bases from V and 4 from J, leaving 12 bases between them. The CDR3 is made up of 14 amino acids. Germline lookup yields CDR1 SGHTS and CDR2 YDEGEE. CDR3 in amino acids: CASSLRRDGTEAFF. The CDR3 nucleotides are TGTGCCAGCAGCTTACGCAGGGACGGCACTGAAGCTTTCTTT.

V gene TRBV7-2 combines with J gene TRBJ2-4, with D maybe TRBD1 (6 bases). From germline, CDR1 is SGHTA and CDR2 FQGNSA. The CDR3 length is 14 residues. Deletions cut 5 bases from V and 15 bases from J, with 23 bases between. CDR3 sequence (DNA): TGTGCCAGCAGCCCGACAAGGACAGACGGTTTCAGGTACTTC. Translating gives CASSPTRTDGFRYF.

The CDR3 reads CASRPTPQYGYTF. In DNA form, the CDR3 reads TGTGCCAGCAGACCAACCCCACAGTATGGCTACACCTTC. This chain links TRBV28 with TRBJ1-2; no firm D call. Germline-derived CDR1 and CDR2 are MDHEN and SYDVKM. This CDR3 has 13 residues. The germline V and J ends were trimmed by 6 bases and 5 bases, with 13 bases remaining between them.

The chain has TRBV11-3 and TRBJ2-7; no firm D call. Germline V gene sequence: CDR1 SGHNT, CDR2 YENEEA. This CDR3 contains 14 residues. Trimming stripped 4 bases from V and 1 base from J, with 11 bases between. The chain's CDR3 is CASSSQDISYEQYF. The CDR3 DNA reads TGTGCCAGCAGCTCCCAAGACATTTCCTACGAGCAGTACTTC.

This clone was counted ten times or more. The CDR3 nucleotides are TGTGCCAGCGGGGAGACAGGGACACACTATGGCTACACCTTC. Translating it yields CASGETGTHYGYTF. The V call is TRBV2, the J call TRBJ1-2, with TRBD1 identical over 7 bases. This CDR3 region has 14 residues. Unmatched junction bases numbered 9, after V lost 8 bases and J lost 3 bases. The germline gives CDR1 SNHLY, CDR2 FYNNEI.

The V gene is TRBV3-1 (or the pseudogene TRBV3-2), the J gene TRBJ1-6; the match to TRBD1 covers 9 bases. The J segment lost 7 bases and the V segment lost 4 bases, leaving 8 bases of the junction unmatched. Germline V gives CDR1 LGHDT, CDR2 YNNKEL (reference sequence). The CDR3 has 16 amino acids. In nucleotides, the CDR3 is TGTGCCAGCAGCCCAGGACAGGGGCTAAGAAATTCACCCCTCCACTTT. Amino acid sequence: CASSPGQGLRNSPLHF.

In regard to this clone: In the same sample, other DNA sequences code for this CDR3. The gene calls are TRBV7-9 and TRBJ2-7; weak D call: TRBD1 (6 bases). Per the germline V gene, CDR1 is SEHNR and CDR2 is FQNEAQ (reference sequence). V was trimmed by 0 bases and J by 4 bases, leaving 10 bases between them. The CDR3 spans 14 residues. Here the CDR3 reads CASSLAGTYYEQYF. CDR3 DNA sequence: TGTGCCAGCAGCTTAGCTGGGACATATTACGAGCAGTACTTC.

The V gene is TRBV28, the J gene TRBJ1-2, with D tentatively TRBD1 (5 bases). V lost 3 bases to trimming and J lost 7 bases, with 15 bases between them. Looked up from germline, CDR1 is MDHEN and CDR2 is SYDVKM. There are 14 residues in the CDR3. CDR3 coding DNA: TGTGCCAGCAGTTTCCCCCCCGCAGGGACTGGCTACACCTTC. Translating gives CASSFPPAGTGYTF.

CDR3 amino acids: CASSRGLAGGTDTQYF. DNA of the CDR3: TGTGCCAGCAGCCGAGGACTAGCGGGGGGCACAGATACGCAGTATTTT. This chain joins TRBV11-1 and TRBJ2-3, with 13 bases lining up with TRBD2. This CDR3 contains 16 residues. The J segment lost 1 base and the V segment lost 5 bases, leaving 3 bases of the junction unmatched. In germline, CDR1 is SGHAT, CDR2 FQDESV (reference sequence).

The chain couples TRBV28 to TRBJ1-3, with no clear D. Germline V gene data show CDR1 as MDHEN and CDR2 as SYDVKM. V shed 6 bases and J shed 0 bases, with 12 bases lying between them. This CDR3 has 15 residues. CDR3 loop: CASRRGGNSGNTIYF. DNA for the CDR3: TGTGCCAGCAGGCGTGGAGGGAACTCTGGAAACACCATATATTTT.

CDR3 region: CASSERRRGRYYGYTF. CDR3 coding DNA: TGTGCCAGCAGTGAACGCAGGAGAGGGCGGTACTATGGCTACACCTTC. V is TRBV6-1 and J is TRBJ1-2; D is ambiguous. CDR1 is MNHNS, CDR2 SASEGT, per germline. Trimming pared 2 bases from V and 3 bases from J, leaving 16 bases between. The CDR3 loop spans 16 amino acids.

The chain carries TRBV19 and TRBJ1-2, with TRBD1 as a possible D gene (5 bases). CDR1 and CDR2 from the germline V gene are LNHDA and SQIVND (reference sequence). V was shortened by 3 bases and J by 0 bases, with 8 bases between the two germline ends. This CDR3 contains 14 residues. The DNA of the CDR3 is TGTGCCAGTAGTATCAGGGCAGCTAACTATGGCTACACCTTC. Translating gives CASSIRAANYGYTF.

The chain carries TRBV6-1 and TRBJ1-3; weak D call: TRBD1 (6 bases). This CDR3 is built from 15 residues. The V end lost 1 base, the J end lost 4 bases, and 11 bases lay between the germline ends. Germline V lookup: CDR1 MNHNS, CDR2 SASEGT. The CDR3 region has the DNA TGTGCCAGCAGTGAAGAAGGGGGGCCGGGAAACACCATATATTTT. It translates to CASSEEGGPGNTIYF.

The rearrangement links TRBV28 to TRBJ1-1; D is unclear. Germline loops: CDR1 MDHEN, CDR2 SYDVKM. V was pared by 8 bases and J by 3 bases, with 22 bases between. The CDR3 loop spans 16 amino acids. The CDR3 loop reads CASWAAGGTTDTEAFF. The CDR3 DNA reads TGTGCCAGCTGGGCCGCGGGTGGAACCACGGACACTGAAGCTTTCTTT.

The CDR3 loop reads CASNHGTKDNSPLHF. The CDR3 DNA sequence: TGTGCCAGTAATCACGGGACAAAGGATAATTCACCCCTCCACTTT. The chain is built from TRBV19 and TRBJ1-6; D is perhaps TRBD1 (6 bases). Per the germline V gene, CDR1 is LNHDA and CDR2 is SQIVND (reference sequence). This CDR3 has 15 amino acids. Trimming pared 7 bases from V and 5 bases from J, leaving 15 bases between.

The gene calls are TRBV7-9 and TRBJ2-7, with TRBD1 matching over 11 bases. V was clipped by 10 bases and J by 0 bases; unmatched bases: 8. This CDR3 is 15 amino acids long. Germline CDR1 and CDR2: SEHNR and FQNEAQ (reference sequence). DNA of the CDR3: TGTGCCATCTCCGGGACAGGGGGGTCCTCCTACGAGCAGTACTTC. Its protein is CAISGTGGSSYEQYF.

This clone appeared a few times. The gene calls are TRBV28 and TRBJ2-7; D gene ambiguous. The germline V gene encodes CDR1 MDHEN and CDR2 SYDVKM. The CDR3 is 15 amino acids. Deletions cut 2 bases from V and 0 bases from J, with 11 bases between. CDR3 bases: TGTGCCAGCAGTTTAACGCGGTGGAGCTCCTACGAGCAGTACTTC. As protein: CASSLTRWSSYEQYF.

The chain recombines TRBV7-2 with TRBJ1-3; a possible D gene is TRBD1 (6 bases). Germline V CDR1 and CDR2: SGHTA, FQGNSA. V lost 3 bases, J lost 2 bases, and 14 bases lay in between. The CDR3 loop spans 16 amino acids. In DNA, the CDR3 is TGTGCCAGCAGCTTGGGGGCAGGAAACGCTGGAAACACCATATATTTT. It yields the protein CASSLGAGNAGNTIYF. Full variable domain (outside the CDR3, taken from reference TRBV7-2 and TRBJ1-3): GAGVSQSPSNKVTEKGKDVELRCDPISGHTALYWYRQSLGQGLEFLIYFQGNSAPDKSGLPSDRFSAERTGGSVSTLTIQRTQQEDSAVYLCASSLGAGNAGNTIYFGEGSWLTVV.

The chain has TRBV7-8 and TRBJ2-7, with D perhaps matching TRBD1 (5 bases). The germline gives CDR1 SGHVS, CDR2 FQNEAQ. The V end was cut by 5 bases, the J end by 10 bases, with 24 bases between. CDR3 length: 15 residues. The chain's CDR3 is CASSPGRSWMGSQYF. CDR3 sequence (DNA): TGTGCCAGCAGCCCAGGGCGGTCCTGGATGGGGTCCCAGTACTTC. Combining the CDR3 with reference TRBV7-8 and TRBJ2-7 gives the whole variable domain GAGVSQSPRYKVAKRGQDVALRCDPISGHVSLFWYQQALGQGPEFLTYFQNEAQLDKSGLPSDRFFAERPEGSVSTLKIQRTQQEDSAVYLCASSPGRSWMGSQYFGPGTRLTVT.

This clone was observed a few times. This chain joins TRBV28 and TRBJ2-7; D ambiguous. V lost 10 bases and J lost 1, with 14 bases in between. Per germline, CDR1 MDHEN and CDR2 SYDVKM. This CDR3 is 13 amino acids long. The CDR3 loop reads CATTRQKSYEQYF. CDR3 in DNA: TGTGCCACCACGCGGCAGAAATCCTACGAGCAGTACTTC. Complete variable domain (other parts from reference TRBV28 and TRBJ2-7): DVKVTQSSRYLVKRTGEKVFLECVQDMDHENMFWYRQDPGLGLRLIYFSYDVKMKEKGDIPEGYSVSREKKERFSLILESASTNQTSMYLCATTRQKSYEQYFGPGTRLTVT.

The chain has TRBV18 and TRBJ2-7, with TRBD2 as a possible D gene (6 bases). Trimming took 5 bases from V and 2 from J, leaving 13 bases between them. CDR1 and CDR2 from the germline V gene are KGHSH and LQKENI. The CDR3 consists of 14 residues. This CDR3 is CASSSSGTPYEQYF. In DNA, the CDR3 is TGTGCCAGCTCATCTTCCGGGACTCCCTACGAGCAGTACTTC.

The rearrangement links TRBV2 to TRBJ1-2, with TRBD1 matching over 8 bases. Germline CDR1 reads SNHLY; CDR2 reads FYNNEI. With 7 bases clipped from V and 6 bases from J, the junction kept 19 bases outside the gene matches. CDR3 length: 17 amino acids. DNA for the CDR3: TGTGCCAGCACAGAGGGGGGTGCAGGGGGCGATGTAAATGGCTACACCTTC. Amino acid sequence: CASTEGGAGGDVNGYTF.

This clone was recorded a few times. The chain recombines TRBV5-6 with TRBJ1-2; D is unclear. Per the germline V gene, CDR1 is SGHDT and CDR2 is YYEEEE. The V and J ends lost 9 bases and 6 bases respectively, with 15 bases between them. This CDR3 comprises 12 residues. This CDR3 reads CATRWGTDGYTF. The CDR3 DNA is TGTGCCACCAGGTGGGGTACGGATGGCTACACCTTC.

The chain uses TRBV9 and TRBJ2-1; TRBD2 aligns across 8 bases. V shed 0 bases, J shed 4 bases, and the junction held 3 bases outside the gene matches. This CDR3 has 15 residues. Looked up from germline, CDR1 is SGDLS and CDR2 is YYNGEE. CDR3 in DNA: TGTGCCAGCAGCGTAGAGGGCGGGGGGTACAATGAGCAGTTCTTC. Protein: CASSVEGGGYNEQFF.